The clone carrying this TCR beta chain occurred many times. Its target is not known. This entry comes from a study of identical twins. Findings and caveats of the study: An excess of low generation probability was shown by twin-shared out-of-frame alpha sequences. Researchers reported weaker excess twin sharing in beta out-of-frame sequences. Cross-sectional statistical analysis was relied on for the conclusions, without the same donors being followed.

Trimming shortened V by 1 base and J by 7 bases, and 5 bases separated the two germline ends. Germline lookup yields CDR1 LGHDT and CDR2 YNNKEL (reference sequence). The CDR3 is made up of 11 amino acids. One entry per CDR3 protein, called by TCRdb with MiXCR from the 5' RACE reads. The sample shows about 220,000 distinct CDR3 sequences, 7.5% of them seen only once. The same sample was also used in a study of yellow fever vaccine responses in identical twins.

V gene TRBV3-1 combines with J gene TRBJ2-7; D is unclear. The source of this sequence is a woman aged 18-29 years in good health. Sequencing was done on a sample of memory (CD45RO+) T cells sorted from blood. CDR3 in amino acids: CASSQVGEQYF. In nucleotides, the CDR3 is TGTGCCAGCAGCCAAGTGGGAGAGCAGTACTTC.